This entry lists 17 T cell receptor beta chains sequenced from one sample in a study of blood T cell repertoires in COVID-19. The repertoire was sequenced with immunoSEQ multiplex PCR; TCRdb's copy has only in-frame clones and lacks some. The profile shows 85,000 to 95,000 clones, about 89% of them singletons. The source material was peripheral blood. Every receptor here comes from a woman aged 45-60 years in a cohort sampled during active COVID-19.

This clone was recorded once. The rearrangement links TRBV6-1 to TRBJ1-2; 7 nucleotides align to TRBD1. The V gene's germline CDR1 is MNHNS and CDR2 SASEGT. This CDR3 is 16 amino acids long. The trim removed 2 bases at V and 4 bases at J, leaving 10 bases unmatched. CDR3 region: CASSEYRDSASYGYTF. The CDR3 DNA is TGTGCCAGCAGTGAATATCGGGACAGTGCTTCCTATGGCTACACCTTC.

The chain joins TRBV14 to TRBJ2-1; TRBD2 matches at 9 bases. The trim removed 3 bases at V and 9 bases at J, leaving 15 bases unmatched. Germline assignment: CDR1 SGHDN and CDR2 FVKESK. The CDR3 is 17 amino acids. The CDR3 region is CASSHHLAGWGHGEQFF. CDR3 DNA: TGTGCCAGCAGCCATCATCTAGCGGGATGGGGCCACGGTGAGCAGTTCTTC.

The chain combines TRBV6-6 with TRBJ1-2, with unresolved D. Trimming stripped 8 bases from V and 0 bases from J, with 10 bases between. The germline V gene has CDR1 MNHNY and CDR2 SVGAGI (reference sequence). The CDR3 is 13 amino acids. The CDR3 is CASGERSNYGYTF. CDR3 bases: TGTGCCAGCGGCGAGCGGTCTAACTATGGCTACACCTTC.

The chain is built from TRBV11-2 and TRBJ2-2, with 9 bases that match TRBD1. This CDR3 comprises 16 residues. Germline-derived CDR1 and CDR2 are SGHAT and FQNNGV. V lost 3 bases and J lost 6; bases outside the gene matches: 8. The CDR3 protein is CASSFPRDRVSGELFF. In DNA, the CDR3 is TGTGCCAGCAGCTTTCCCCGGGACAGGGTTTCCGGGGAGCTGTTTTTT.

The CDR3 protein is CASSLSGQNYGYTF. The CDR3 DNA follows: TGTGCCAGCAGTTTATCGGGACAGAACTATGGCTACACCTTC. This chain joins TRBV27 and TRBJ1-2; 7 bases are a match to TRBD1. The junction had 0 bases not matched to a gene; V was cut back by 0 bases and J by 2 bases. Germline assignment: CDR1 MNHEY and CDR2 SMNVEV (reference sequence). The CDR3 has 14 residues.

The chain combines TRBV12-2 with TRBJ2-1; the table names TRBD2, a call not compared with the DNA. TRBV12-2 counts as a pseudogene. The CDR3 extends over 15 amino acids. The CDR3 bases are TGTGCAAGTCGCTTACCTCCTAGCGGGGGGTATGAGCAGTTCTTC. Protein product: CASRLPPSGGYEQFF.

The gene calls are TRBV19 and TRBJ2-1, with unresolved D. This CDR3 is built from 11 residues. V was shortened by 7 bases and J by 7 bases, with 8 bases between the two germline ends. Germline CDR1 LNHDA, CDR2 SQIVND (reference sequence). The CDR3 DNA sequence: TGTGCCAGTACCTCAGGAAATGAGCAGTTCTTC. It codes for CASTSGNEQFF.

The rearrangement links TRBV5-1 to TRBJ1-1; D unresolved. In germline, CDR1 is SGHRS, CDR2 YFSETQ. This CDR3 is 13 amino acids long. V lost 5 bases and J 0 bases, leaving 8 bases between the germline ends. Here the CDR3 reads CASRTTMNTEAFF. Written as DNA, the CDR3 is TGCGCCAGCAGGACAACCATGAACACTGAAGCTTTCTTT.

The chain employs TRBV7-9 and TRBJ2-5; 7 bases fit TRBD2. This CDR3 comprises 14 residues. V was pared by 5 bases and J by 3 bases, with 6 bases of the junction left unmatched. Germline-derived CDR1 and CDR2 are SEHNR and FQNEAQ (reference sequence). This chain's CDR3 is CASSARLAEETQYF. The CDR3 DNA sequence: TGTGCCAGCAGCGCCCGCCTAGCGGAAGAGACCCAGTACTTC.

The gene calls are TRBV18 and TRBJ2-5, with D perhaps matching TRBD1 (7 bases). Germline V gene data show CDR1 as KGHSH and CDR2 as LQKENI. The CDR3 has 16 amino acids. The V end lost 3 bases, the J end lost 3 bases, and 17 bases lay between the germline ends. This chain's CDR3 is CASSPFIIRGEETQYF. The CDR3 DNA follows: TGTGCCAGCTCACCCTTTATTATCAGGGGGGAAGAGACCCAGTACTTC. Variable domain in full (rest from reference TRBV18 and TRBJ2-5): NAGVMQNPRHLVRRRGQEARLRCSPMKGHSHVYWYRQLPEEGLKFMVYLQKENIIDESGMPKERFSAEFPKEGPSILRIQQVVRGDSAAYFCASSPFIIRGEETQYFGPGTRLLVL.

This clone was observed a single time. The J gene is TRBJ1-1, the V gene TRBV5-1; unclear D gene. Germline-derived CDR1 and CDR2 are SGHRS and YFSETQ. V was pared by 6 bases and J by 5 bases, with 17 bases between. The CDR3 loop spans 14 amino acids. CDR3 protein: CASTKVGGDTEAFF. The CDR3 coding sequence is TGCGCCAGCACTAAAGTTGGTGGTGATACTGAAGCTTTCTTT.

The chain uses TRBV15 and TRBJ1-3; weak D call: TRBD1 (6 bases). The CDR3 has 15 amino acids. The V gene lost 6 bases and the J gene lost 2 bases, with 14 bases spanning the gap. The germline V gene has CDR1 LNHNV and CDR2 YYDKDF (reference sequence). Here the CDR3 reads CATSGGSPPGNTIYF. The CDR3 DNA sequence: TGTGCCACCAGTGGGGGCAGCCCACCTGGAAACACCATATATTTT.

This chain connects TRBV19 to TRBJ2-1; 12 nucleotides agree with TRBD2. The V and J ends lost 7 bases and 3 bases, in that order; junction bases with no gene match: 4. Germline V gene sequence: CDR1 LNHDA, CDR2 SQIVND (reference sequence). The CDR3 sequence is 15 residues long. The CDR3 DNA reads as TGTGCCAGTACCCTAGCGGGGGGGCACTACAATGAGCAGTTCTTC. Its protein is CASTLAGGHYNEQFF.

The chain links TRBV5-4 to TRBJ1-6, with 9 nucleotides matching TRBD1. CDR1 is SGHNT and CDR2 is YYREEE in the germline V gene (reference sequence). V dropped 3 bases and J dropped 0; count of bases not matched to a gene: 4. This CDR3 is built from 17 residues. The CDR3 loop reads CASSWTGESSYNSPLHF. The CDR3 nucleotides are TGTGCCAGCAGCTGGACAGGGGAGAGCTCCTATAATTCACCCCTCCACTTT.

The chain recombines TRBV30 with TRBJ1-4; unclear D gene. With 0 bases removed from V and 4 bases from J, the gap between germline ends came to 18 bases. From germline, CDR1 is GTSNPN and CDR2 SVGIG (reference sequence). CDR3 length equals 17 residues. Written as DNA, the CDR3 is TGTGCCTGGAGTGTTGGTCTAGGGCCAGGAGGTAATGAAAAACTGTTTTTT. It translates to CAWSVGLGPGGNEKLFF. The variable domain in full, with the rest retrieved from reference TRBV30 and TRBJ1-4, is SQTIHQWPATLVQPVGSPLSLECTVEGTSNPNLYWYRQAAGRGLQLLFYSVGIGQISSEVPQNLSASRPQDRQFILSSKKLLLSDSGFYLCAWSVGLGPGGNEKLFFGSGTQLSVL.

The chain links TRBV18 to TRBJ1-3; D is unclear. Deletions cut 3 bases from V and 1 base from J, with 10 bases between. The CDR3 sequence is 15 residues long. In germline, CDR1 is KGHSH, CDR2 LQKENI. The CDR3 coding sequence is TGTGCCAGCTCACCCTTCGCAGAATCTGGAAACACCATATATTTT. It codes for CASSPFAESGNTIYF.

This clone was seen a single time. The rearrangement uses TRBV3-1 (or the pseudogene TRBV3-2) and TRBJ2-7; 7 positions match TRBD1. This CDR3 comprises 15 residues. Germline lookup yields CDR1 LGHDT and CDR2 YNNKEL (reference sequence). Losses at the gene ends were 1 base for V and 2 bases for J; bases not matched to a gene: 5. The CDR3 loop reads CASSQGQGPAYEQYF. In DNA form, the CDR3 reads TGTGCCAGCAGCCAAGGACAGGGACCAGCCTACGAGCAGTACTTC.